This entry describes one T cell receptor (beta chain). The data were obtained in a study of cytomegalovirus exposure and HLA in healthy donors. The PCR was carried out with 60 Vbeta primers and 13 Jbeta primers. The data were produced by immunoSEQ multiplex PCR, yet TCRdb's version contains in-frame clones alone and is incomplete. The sample yields about 130,000 clones, 77% seen once. Donors were ostensibly healthy at sampling, although undocumented immune exposures were probable. With 5 bases clipped from V and 7 bases from J, the junction kept 5 bases outside the gene matches. Germline CDR1 MGHRA, CDR2 YSYEKL. The CDR3 totals 13 residues.

The V gene is TRBV4-1, the J gene TRBJ1-2; 9 bases match TRBD1. The sequence derives from a male donor in good health and CMV-seropositive. Material: PBMCs. The CDR3 nucleotides read TGCGCCAGCAGCTGGGACAGGGAGGGTGGCTACACCTTC. Its protein product is CASSWDREGGYTF.